This T cell receptor beta chain was profiled in a study of T cell responses to AZD1222 COVID-19 vaccine (dated by TCRdb to 2020 to 2023). Notes on the research overall: A total of under 250 trial participants underwent TCR sequencing, of whom 207 had received two doses of AZD1222 and 26 had received two doses of the MenACWY control vaccine. Trial participants were enrolled by age into 18-55, 56-69 and 70-plus year subgroups, with roughly 160, 29 and 62 TCR-sequenced participants respectively.

The sample's time point label, in plain terms: about 28 days (+/-7) after the second vaccine dose. What the treatment or condition label conveys for this sample: meningococcal conjugate vaccine given as trial control. Vaccinee samples were obtained from the UK trials COV001 and COV002, which included a single-blind randomized controlled phase 2/3 trial of AZD1222 (ChAdOx1 nCoV-19) in healthy adults. Trial participant PBMC samples were collected at day 0 and day 28 after the second dose for TCRbeta chain sequencing. With regard to this clone: The antigen this receptor binds is unknown. The record has no base qualities; no much larger clone is one base away.

Counted from cysteine to phenylalanine, this CDR3 has 16 amino acids. Only the CDR3 DNA is retained, 48 bases long and in frame from the first base. Per the germline V gene, MGHRA is the CDR1 and YSYEKL is the CDR2. V loses 0 bases, J loses 3 bases, and the germline ends lie 14 bases apart. The CDR3 regions of human TCRbeta chains were analyzed by immunosequencing. As for how the authors treated the data: TCRs in the repertoires were compared against a reference library of SARS-CoV-2-specific TCRs that had been generated with the MIRA antigen-specificity platform. Breadth meant the fraction of unique TCRs that were SARS-CoV-2-associated, whereas depth meant the fraction of total T cells that were SARS-CoV-2-associated. Each spike-specific TCR was assigned to its reactive spike region and to a CD4 or CD8 class using the MIRA data. Log10-transformed breadth and depth values were compared by one-way ANOVA with Sidak's multiple comparisons tests. The clones in this table, taken by TCRdb from immuneACCESS, are in-frame only. Not every clone is retained; where verified, under half of the shortfall comes from an unresolved V gene, and the cause of the rest is unknown. V, J and clone size are those of that table, while D and trimming were read from the DNA. For this sample there are about 39,000 clones; around 90% appear just once. Roughly 29% of the sample is in the top ten clones.

Summary of the overall study and its limitations: Only a handful of AZD1222 recipients were SARS-CoV-2 seropositive at baseline, limiting conclusions about previously exposed vaccinees. Vaccine-associated CD4 TCRs spanned the whole spike protein, with dominant responses in regions 160-218 and 743-854. Reportedly, almost half of the unique spike-specific TCRs recognized epitopes lying outside the regions that are mutated in the B.1.351 and B.1.1.7 variants. No day 14 peak-response samples were available, so repertoires were characterized only after the peak T cell response. Participants were mostly white British and included more females than males, and it was suggested by the authors that clonal diversity may have been underestimated. The 56-69-year group was small, and its depth increase did not reach significance, likely because of low power. A significant rise in spike-specific TCR breadth and depth was observed after two AZD1222 doses relative to day 0 and relative to MenACWY recipients.

The sequences come from peripheral blood, collected 28 days after the second dose of the MenACWY control vaccine. The TCR originated in an adult who received the MenACWY meningococcal vaccine as a control. The rearranged segments are TRBV4-1 and TRBJ1-1; the best D guess is TRBD1, with 5 bases matching. The CDR3: CASSQEGTFTHTEAFF. In nucleotide form, the sequence is TGCGCCAGCAGCCAAGAGGGGACTTTTACACACACTGAAGCTTTCTTT.